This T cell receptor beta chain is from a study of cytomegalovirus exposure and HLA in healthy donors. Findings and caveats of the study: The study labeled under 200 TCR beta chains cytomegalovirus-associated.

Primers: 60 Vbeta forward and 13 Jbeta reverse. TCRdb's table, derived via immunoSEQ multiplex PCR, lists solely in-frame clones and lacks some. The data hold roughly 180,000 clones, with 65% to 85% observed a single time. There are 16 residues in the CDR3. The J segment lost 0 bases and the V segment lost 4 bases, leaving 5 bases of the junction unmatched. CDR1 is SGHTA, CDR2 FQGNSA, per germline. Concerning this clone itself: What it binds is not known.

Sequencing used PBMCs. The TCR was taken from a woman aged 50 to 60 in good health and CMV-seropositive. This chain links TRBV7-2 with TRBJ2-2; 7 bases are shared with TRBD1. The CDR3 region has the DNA TGTGCCAGCAGCTGGGACAGCTCCTCGAACACCGGGGAGCTGTTTTTT. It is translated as CASSWDSSSNTGELFF.